Below, one T cell receptor (beta chain) is given with its context. The antigen is unknown. CDR1 is MDHEN, CDR2 SYDVKM, per germline. V shed 4 bases and J 1 base; nucleotides not matched to a gene: 6. CDR3 size: 16 residues. The sample's time point: pre-treatment baseline. Patients had no prior systemic cancer treatment, immunosuppressants or other active cancers. Clones were read by immunoSEQ multiplex PCR, and TCRdb kept only the in-frame ones, dropping some. This sample has approximately 11,000 clones, with 75% to 90% found just once. The entry originates in a study of blood T cell dynamics during melanoma immunotherapy. Study-wide context: Patients with metastatic melanoma got pembrolizumab or nivolumab-ipilimumab as first-line care. Study results and limitations: At W3, later disease-control patients showed bifurcated PBMC repertoire changes, unlike progressors.

Specimen: blood, collected from a patient treated with checkpoint blockade. The genes are TRBV28 and TRBJ2-5; 10 positions match TRBD2. The source is a human donor with melanoma. CDR3 amino acids: CASSSESGGAQETQYF. The DNA for the CDR3 is TGTGCCAGCAGTTCCGAGAGCGGGGGGGCCCAAGAGACCCAGTACTTC.